In its sample, the clone carrying this TCR beta chain was seen many times. Its target is unknown. Library construction for TCR beta used iRepertoire HTBI primers and Arm-PCR of CDR3 regions. TCRdb reprocessed the multiplex PCR reads via MiXCR and lists one record per CDR3 protein. The table has over 500,000 distinct CDR3 sequences, less than 20% seen once; the top ten hold around a sixth. Trimming took 5 bases from V and 3 from J; bases not matched to a gene: 7. The CDR3 is 15 amino acids. The germline V gene has CDR1 SNHLY and CDR2 FYNNEI. This entry is derived from a study of regulatory T cells in long-lasting Graves disease. General study results and limits: Favored gene segments in persistent disease were TRBV28, TRBJ1-2 and TRBJ2-5.

Time point noted: newly diagnosed GD, antithyroid drugs for less than 3 months. Extracted PBMC RNA gave rise to the TCR library. Blood from the periphery, about 9.2 milliliters in all, was drawn into EDTA tubes. These same records also appear under a second study, on T cells in Graves' hyperthyroidism and ophthalmopathy. As that study records: Carried out on the TCR CDR3, a first-round RT-PCR used the HTBI primer set.

Material: peripheral blood mononuclear cells (PBMCs), obtained at new diagnosis, from a patient treated with antithyroid drugs. The TCR comes from a woman aged 25-40 years with Graves disease. This rearrangement joins TRBV2 to TRBJ2-7, with 10 bases that match TRBD1. CDR3: CASSPTGTGVYEQYF. CDR3 bases: TGTGCCAGCAGTCCTACCGGGACAGGGGTCTACGAGCAGTACTTC.